What follows is one T cell receptor (beta chain) and its context. This receptor's antigen is unknown. Within one base of it there is no much larger clone, and no base qualities were kept. Germline trimming amounts to 6 bases on V and 3 bases on J, with 3 as the count of junction bases outside the gene matches. CDR1 and CDR2 are read off the germline V gene as SNHLY and FYNNEI. Including the terminal cysteine and phenylalanine, the CDR3 comprises 14 residues. CDR3 DNA is the only sequence kept; it has 42 bases, read in frame from the first base. These data originate in a study of regulatory T cells in long-lasting Graves disease (dated by TCRdb to the early 2020s). General notes on the study: Antithyroid drugs had been taken for less than 3 months by newly diagnosed Graves' disease patients. A total of approximately 35 samples were covered by TCR sequencing, comprising approximately 13 persistent and 20 or so newly diagnosed Graves' disease patients. Persistent Graves' disease patients were compared with newly diagnosed Graves' disease patients by peripheral blood TCR sequencing and RNA sequencing. The study was registered as a clinical trial and conducted in China. Overall study outcomes, separate from this receptor: Compared with newly diagnosed patients, patients with persistent Graves' disease had lower TCR Shannon entropy and fewer highly expanded clones, which suggests clonal expansion. The authors acknowledged the small sample size as a limitation that may reduce accuracy. Persistent disease showed preferential use of TRBV28, TRBJ1-2 and TRBJ2-5, whereas newly diagnosed disease favored TRBV20-1 and TRBJ2-1. The study examined only peripheral blood because the primary lesion, thyroid tissue, could not be accessed. A larger number of public clonotypes was shared among persistent patients (around 2,500) than among newly diagnosed patients (around 880). Sequencing and analysis were restricted to the TCR beta chain.

Explained via the paper, the time point label denotes: newly diagnosed GD, antithyroid drugs for less than 3 months. RNA was extracted from PBMCs in TRIzol for both TCR sequencing and RNA sequencing. The diagnosis of Graves' disease was made according to American Thyroid Association guidelines. Patients were recruited from an endocrinology department in Xi'an, China. From each patient, about 9 milliliters of peripheral blood was collected into an EDTA anticoagulant tube. Ficoll Paque Plus density gradient separation was used to isolate PBMCs, and no additional T cell sorting was done. RNA quality was checked with an Agilent 2100 Bioanalyzer and agarose gel, and concentration with a NanoDrop 2000. Library preparation employed multiplex PCR. The instrument given in TCRdb is Illumina HiSeq 4000. TCR beta libraries were built with iRepertoire HTBI primers and Arm-PCR amplification of CDR3 regions. Before sequencing, the PCR products underwent gel purification. The study's own analysis went as follows. A total of 62 TRBV and 14 TRBJ segments were identified across samples and were used for gene usage analysis of CDR3 amino acid clonotypes. Filtered high-quality paired reads were merged into contigs using COPE and FqMerger. BLAST was used to align contigs to the IMGT TRBV, TRBD and TRBJ reference genes, and CDR3 was defined following IMGT. Highly expanded clones were defined as clonotypes with a frequency above 0.1%. Repertoire diversity was measured by Shannon entropy, and V-J evenness by the Gini coefficient. A clonotype found in more than one individual was treated as public. TCRdb's own reprocessing of the public reads used fastp at Q25 and MiXCR and kept productive beta chains. Rows merge per CDR3 protein into single entries with the most common DNA and genes. The V and J calls here are based on TCRdb, not the publication. The sample has about 460,000 distinct CDR3 sequences on record, roughly 15% of them singletons. Around a sixth of the sample is taken by the ten largest.

The same specimen was also included in a second study, on T cells in Graves' hyperthyroidism and ophthalmopathy. The second source states: Stable Graves' hyperthyroidism was defined as the absence of progression to ophthalmopathy over 18 months of follow-up. Hyperthyroidism patients were aged 18 to 65 years and newly diagnosed, with disease duration of less than 2 months. The study excluded patients with uncontrolled infections, other autoimmune diseases, pregnancy or lactation. Diagnoses were based on clinical symptoms, serum thyroxine and TRAb, thyroid ultrasound and orbital computed tomography. For the first round of RT-PCR on the TCR CDR3, the HTBI primer set was used together with the Qiagen OneStep RT-PCR kit. Most expanded thyroid clonotypes (frequency above 0.001) were also detected in blood, a finding suggesting that blood repertoires may reflect thyroid immune responses. Ophthalmopathy was separated from stable hyperthyroidism by a 13 V-J signature model, with approximately 86% sensitivity and 81% to 82% specificity obtained in cross-validation and 80%/75% obtained in testing. In validation, the model predicted progression to ophthalmopathy with approximately 70% sensitivity and approximately 74% specificity, a median of 6.5 months before onset. TCR V-J signatures able to tell the groups apart were searched for in a discovery cohort of 100 patients, of whom roughly 42 had Graves' ophthalmopathy and more than 55 had stable Graves' hyperthyroidism. Whether ophthalmopathy could be predicted prospectively was tested in an independent validation cohort made up of roughly 19 hyperthyroidism patients plus 17 patients who later progressed to ophthalmopathy. The roughly 100 discovery patients were randomly split 7:3 into training and test sets. The study also compared thyroid tissue and blood T-cell repertoires from several Graves' hyperthyroidism patients. After sampling, hyperthyroidism patients received methimazole starting at 30 mg daily, and ophthalmopathy patients received high-dose intravenous methylprednisolone. Libraries were constructed in a second round of multiplex PCR, after which size selection and purification were performed. Sequencing of the libraries was done on an Illumina HiSeq2000 using paired-end 100 bp reads. SOAPnuke was used to process the raw data, removing reads that contained adapters or uncalled bases, had a mean Phred below 15, or lacked an exact match to the constant primer or identifier. COPE v1.2.5 was used to merge the high-quality paired reads, and each unique nucleotide sequence was defined as a clonotype. MiTCR v1.1 was used to align clonotypes to the IMGT TRBV, TRBD and TRBJ reference segments. Only V-J combinations with frequency above 0.0001, covering 99% to 99.2% of repertoires, were analysed. A TCS score was defined as the ratio of F50 (clonal expansion) to E x V (chaos), with BLOSUM62-based TCRdist applied between CDR3 peptides within each V-J. Welch's t-statistics and random forest reduced around 510 V-J features to about 12, which were used in a naive Bayes classifier (R e1071). Sample size was not statistically predetermined, and investigators were not blinded to group allocation. The paper reports TCR Vbeta CDR3 sequencing of about 140 peripheral blood samples: approximately 43 ophthalmopathy, over 70 hyperthyroidism and around 17 progressor patients.

Sequenced material: peripheral blood mononuclear cells (PBMCs), taken at new diagnosis, from a patient treated with antithyroid drugs. The receptor chain draws on TRBV2 and TRBJ2-3, with 10 central nucleotides matching TRBD2. This clonotype was obtained from a woman aged 45-65 years with Graves disease. Donor details come from another sample of the same person, matched by shared clones. The CDR3 is CASRASGSTDTQYF. The sequenced DNA is TGTGCCAGCAGAGCTAGCGGGAGTACAGATACGCAGTATTTT.